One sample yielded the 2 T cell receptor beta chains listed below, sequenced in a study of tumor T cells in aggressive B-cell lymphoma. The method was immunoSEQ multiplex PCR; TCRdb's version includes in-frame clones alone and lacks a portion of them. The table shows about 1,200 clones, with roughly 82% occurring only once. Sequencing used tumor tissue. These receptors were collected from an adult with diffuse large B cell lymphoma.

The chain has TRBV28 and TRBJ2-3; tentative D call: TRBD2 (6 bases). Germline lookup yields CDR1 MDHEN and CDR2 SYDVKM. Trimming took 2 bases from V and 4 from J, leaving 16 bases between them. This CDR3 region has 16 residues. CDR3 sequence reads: CASSLPGLPEADTQYF. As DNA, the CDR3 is TGTGCCAGCAGTTTACCGGGACTCCCAGAGGCAGATACGCAGTATTTT. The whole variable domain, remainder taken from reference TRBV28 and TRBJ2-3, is DVKVTQSSRYLVKRTGEKVFLECVQDMDHENMFWYRQDPGLGLRLIYFSYDVKMKEKGDIPEGYSVSREKKERFSLILESASTNQTSMYLCASSLPGLPEADTQYFGPGTRLTVL.

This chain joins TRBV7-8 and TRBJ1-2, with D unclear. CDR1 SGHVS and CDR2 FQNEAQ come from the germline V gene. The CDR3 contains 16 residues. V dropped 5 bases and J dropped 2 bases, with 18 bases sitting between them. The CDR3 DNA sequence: TGTGCCAGCAGCCCCCCGGTGGGCACCGTAAACTATGGCTACACCTTC. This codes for CASSPPVGTVNYGYTF.